This TCR beta chain was obtained from a study of blood T cell repertoires in COVID-19. About the study: From T cells, B-cell-depleted T cells, or PBMCs came the material, which was cDNA or gDNA.

TCRdb keeps only in-frame clones here, not all; method: immunoSEQ multiplex PCR. The table has around 340,000 clones, about nine tenths seen once. This CDR3 comprises 15 residues. Germline CDR1 is SNHLY and CDR2 is FYNNEI. V dropped 7 bases and J dropped 2; count of bases not matched to a gene: 8. The sequenced material came from PBMCs or T cells enriched from blood (not recorded which). The sequence was collected from a woman in her twenties or thirties who had been exposed to COVID-19. The V and J genes are TRBV2 and TRBJ2-5, with 9 bases identical to TRBD2. CDR3 DNA sequence: TGTGCCAGCACCGGGGTTAGCGGGAGACAAGAGACCCAGTACTTC. Translation gives CASTGVSGRQETQYF.